Each of the 15 T cell receptor beta chains below was sequenced from the same sample in a study of PD-1 blockade in classical Hodgkin lymphoma (dated by TCRdb to about 2020). The sample's time point label is to be understood as: cycle 1 day 1 (C1D1), immediately before nivolumab initiation. Every trial patient had relapsed following autologous stem cell transplantation, and prior brentuximab vedotin exposure was what differed among cohorts A, B and C. Library method: the immunoSEQ multiplex PCR assay. This immuneACCESS table, as held by TCRdb, lists in-frame sequences with V and J called but not all clones. Of the missing ones, under half trace to an unresolved V gene in checked studies; the others have no known cause. The sample table holds tens of thousands of clones, of which about nine tenths were seen once. The leading ten clones occupy about a tenth of the sample. Sample: peripheral blood mononuclear cells (PBMCs), taken at baseline. These receptors came from a human donor with classical Hodgkin lymphoma.

The chain recombines TRBV5-1 with TRBJ2-4; D perhaps matches TRBD2 (5 bases). Trimming removed 0 bases from V and 1 base from J, with 11 bases in between. The CDR3 runs to 16 residues. Germline V CDR1 and CDR2: SGHRS, YFSETQ. CDR3 sequence: CASSLGGSAAKNIQYF. The CDR3, as DNA: TGCGCCAGCAGCTTGGGAGGTAGCGCTGCCAAAAACATTCAGTACTTC.

The rearrangement joins TRBV29-1 to TRBJ2-1; D tentatively fits TRBD1 or TRBD2 (5 bases each). CDR3 size: 12 residues. Trimming removed 6 bases at V and 7 bases at J, with 13 bases between. Per the germline V gene, CDR1 is SQVTM and CDR2 is ANQGSEA. The CDR3 DNA is TGCAGCGTAGCCGGGACCAGAAATGAGCAGTTCTTC. Residues: CSVAGTRNEQFF.

The rearrangement joins TRBV6-5 to TRBJ1-1; a possible D gene is TRBD1 (6 bases). V was shortened by 2 bases and J by 4 bases, with 14 bases between the two germline ends. Germline loops: CDR1 MNHEY, CDR2 SVGAGI. The CDR3 loop spans 15 amino acids. The CDR3 DNA reads as TGTGCCAGCAGTTACCGCTACAGGGTGGTCACTGAAGCTTTCTTT. It translates to CASSYRYRVVTEAFF.

The chain links TRBV13 to TRBJ2-2; TRBD2 matches at 9 bases. The CDR3 spans 18 residues. The germline gives CDR1 PRHDT, CDR2 FYEKMQ (reference sequence). J was trimmed by 2 bases and V by 5 bases; bases with no gene match: 12. The CDR3 DNA reads TGTGCCAGCAGCCCTCGCGGGAGGGAAGCGGGAAACACCGGGGAGCTGTTTTTT. Its translation: CASSPRGREAGNTGELFF. The complete variable domain, with remaining parts taken from reference TRBV13 and TRBJ2-2, reads AAGVIQSPRHLIKEKRETATLKCYPIPRHDTVYWYQQGPGQDPQFLISFYEKMQSDKGSIPDRFSAQQFSDYHSELNMSSLELGDSALYFCASSPRGREAGNTGELFFGEGSRLTVL.

The chain combines TRBV5-1 with TRBJ2-7; no clear D. The germline V and J ends were trimmed by 2 bases and 5 bases, with 8 bases remaining between them. Germline CDR1 SGHRS, CDR2 YFSETQ. The CDR3 loop spans 12 amino acids. CDR3 loop: CASSFQADEQYF. CDR3 DNA sequence: TGCGCCAGCAGCTTCCAGGCTGACGAGCAGTACTTC. Together with reference TRBV5-1 and TRBJ2-7, the CDR3 gives the full variable domain: KAGVTQTPRYLIKTRGQQVTLSCSPISGHRSVSWYQQTPGQGLQFLFEYFSETQRNKGNFPGRFSGRQFSNSRSEMNVSTLELGDSALYLCASSFQADEQYFGPGTRLTVT.

The V call is TRBV1, the J call TRBJ1-5; TRBD1 is the table's D call and was not checked against the DNA. TRBV1 is labeled a pseudogene. The CDR3 contains 15 residues. The CDR3 coding sequence is TGCACCAGCAGCCAATCCCCCGACAGGGCCCAGCCCCAGCATTTT. Translation gives CTSSQSPDRAQPQHF.

CDR3 in amino acids: CASSIGGSFNYGYTF. CDR3 nucleotide sequence: TGTGCCAGCAGCATAGGAGGCAGCTTTAACTATGGCTACACCTTC. This chain uses TRBV21-1 with TRBJ1-2. TRBV21-1 is a recognized pseudogene. The CDR3 is 15 residues long.

This clone showed up just once. This sequence joins TRBV15 and TRBJ1-6, with no clear D. V gave up 0 bases and J gave up 7 bases, with 7 bases separating them. The CDR3 extends over 14 amino acids. Germline lookup yields CDR1 LNHNV and CDR2 YYDKDF (reference sequence). The CDR3 nucleotides read TGTGCCACCAGCAGAGATCGAGGCAATTCACCCCTCCACTTT. Translating gives CATSRDRGNSPLHF.

The CDR3: CASSSRQGGIQYF. The CDR3 DNA reads TGTGCCAGCAGCTCCCGACAGGGTGGGATTCAGTACTTC. The chain has TRBV7-2 and TRBJ2-4; the match to TRBD1 covers 7 bases. In germline, CDR1 is SGHTA, CDR2 FQGNSA. This CDR3 is built from 13 residues. V dropped 4 bases and J dropped 10; count of bases not matched to a gene: 7.

This chain joins TRBV10-2 and TRBJ2-1; TRBD2 matches at 9 bases. Germline CDR1 reads WSHSY; CDR2 reads SAAADI. V dropped 2 bases and J dropped 3; count of bases not matched to a gene: 5. The CDR3 loop spans 16 amino acids. CDR3 sequence reads: CASSETGLAYYNEQFF. DNA for the CDR3: TGCGCCAGCAGTGAGACAGGACTAGCGTACTACAATGAGCAGTTCTTC.

This sequence joins TRBV28 and TRBJ1-5, with a possible D match to TRBD1 (5 bases). Germline assignment: CDR1 MDHEN and CDR2 SYDVKM. Trimming took off 6 bases at V and 1 base at J, with 10 bases between the two ends. This CDR3 comprises 14 residues. CDR3 loop: CASSLGVSNQPQHF. The CDR3 region has the DNA TGTGCCAGCAGCCTGGGGGTGAGCAATCAGCCCCAGCATTTT.

In nucleotides, the CDR3 is TGTGCCAGTTTAAAGGGGGGCAGGGTGAACACCGGGGAGCTGTTTTTT. It specifies CASLKGGRVNTGELFF. This rearrangement joins TRBV19 to TRBJ2-2, with D perhaps being TRBD1 or TRBD2 (6 bases each). The V gene lost 8 bases and the J gene lost 1 base, with 17 bases spanning the gap. The CDR3 spans 16 residues. Germline V lookup: CDR1 LNHDA, CDR2 SQIVND (reference sequence).

The V call is TRBV27, the J call TRBJ1-5; 8 positions match TRBD1. The ends lost 3 bases at V and 6 bases at J; junction bases unmatched: 4. Germline V gene sequence: CDR1 MNHEY, CDR2 SMNVEV (reference sequence). The CDR3 spans 14 residues. The chain's CDR3 is CASSLYRGAQPQHF. The CDR3 DNA follows: TGTGCCAGCAGTTTGTACAGGGGGGCTCAGCCCCAGCATTTT.

This chain uses TRBV7-6 with TRBJ2-5, with D unresolved. This CDR3 spans 15 amino acids. CDR1 and CDR2 from the germline V gene are SGHVS and FNYEAQ. V dropped 1 base and J dropped 4 bases, with 13 bases sitting between them. The chain's CDR3 is CASSLVGQYGETQYF. The CDR3 bases are TGTGCCAGCAGCTTAGTTGGGCAGTATGGAGAGACCCAGTACTTC.

The CDR3 loop is CASRTSGVQETQYF. The CDR3 DNA follows: TGTGCCAGCCGGACTAGCGGGGTCCAAGAGACCCAGTACTTC. The V gene is TRBV7-9, the J gene TRBJ2-5; 12 bases fit TRBD2. The CDR3 runs to 14 residues. V dropped 8 bases and J dropped 1; count of bases not matched to a gene: 2. Germline V CDR1 and CDR2: SEHNR, FQNEAQ (reference sequence).